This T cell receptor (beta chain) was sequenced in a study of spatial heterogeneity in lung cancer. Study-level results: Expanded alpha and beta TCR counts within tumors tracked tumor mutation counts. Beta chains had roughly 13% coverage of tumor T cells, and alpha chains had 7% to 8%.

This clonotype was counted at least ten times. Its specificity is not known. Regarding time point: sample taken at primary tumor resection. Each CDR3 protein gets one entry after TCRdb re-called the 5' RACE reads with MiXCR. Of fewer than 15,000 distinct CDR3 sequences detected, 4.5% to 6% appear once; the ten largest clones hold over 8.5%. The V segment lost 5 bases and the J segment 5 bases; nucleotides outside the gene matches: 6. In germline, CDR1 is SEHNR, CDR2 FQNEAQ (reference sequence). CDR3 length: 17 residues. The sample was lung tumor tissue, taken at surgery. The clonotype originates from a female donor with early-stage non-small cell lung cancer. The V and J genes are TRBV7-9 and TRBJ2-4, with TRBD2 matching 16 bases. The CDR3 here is CASSPQGLAGGQNIQYF. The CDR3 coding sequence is TGTGCCAGCAGCCCCCAGGGACTAGCGGGGGGGCAAAACATTCAGTACTTC.